This T cell receptor (beta chain) is from a study of T cells after yellow fever vaccination. Study details: SMART-Seq v4 Ultra Low Input prepared the low-cell-number fractions.

Study conclusions and caveats: Post-booster reappearance was seen for most primary-vaccination clones (96% CD4, roughly 88% CD8). Few clonotypes appeared in both CD4 and CD8 compartments.

V was trimmed by 4 bases and J by 2 bases, leaving 13 bases between them. Germline-derived CDR1 and CDR2 are SGHKS and YYEKEE (reference sequence). This CDR3 region has 15 residues. By 5'RACE template switching, TCR cDNA was produced, with a universal primer site and UMIs added in the process. TCRdb processed the 5' RACE reads anew with MiXCR; each CDR3 protein has one entry. The sample holds some 100,000 distinct CDR3 sequences, roughly 8.2% seen once. Source: CD8+ T cells not binding an NS4B(214-222) dextramer, sorted from PBMCs, taken roughly 15 days after the first yellow fever vaccination. The chain employs TRBV5-5 and TRBJ1-5, with D unresolved. The receptor's source is a man between 18 and 35 years old who received the YFV17D yellow fever vaccine. The CDR3 nucleotides read TGTGCCAGCAGCACCCAGGCCACCCGCAATCAGCCCCAGCATTTT. It is translated as CASSTQATRNQPQHF.